Detailed here is one TCR beta chain. No antigen is known for it. The data stem from a study of T cell responses to AZD1222 COVID-19 vaccine. Study-wide results and limits: Across the whole spike, CD4 TCRs peaked at regions 160-218 and 743-854.

The data were produced by immunoSEQ multiplex PCR, yet TCRdb's version contains in-frame clones alone and is incomplete. The table shows around 85,000 clones, with approximately 86% occurring only once. This CDR3 contains 17 residues. The germline gives CDR1 SGHRS, CDR2 YFSETQ. V dropped 1 base and J dropped 4; count of bases not matched to a gene: 12. The chain links TRBV5-1 to TRBJ2-5, with 8 bases that match TRBD1. The sample in question was peripheral blood, obtained on day 0 of AZD1222 vaccination. The receptor comes from an adult in good health. This CDR3 reads CASSLYGGQGVSETQYF. CDR3 in DNA: TGCGCCAGCAGCTTGTACGGCGGACAGGGTGTGTCAGAGACCCAGTACTTC.